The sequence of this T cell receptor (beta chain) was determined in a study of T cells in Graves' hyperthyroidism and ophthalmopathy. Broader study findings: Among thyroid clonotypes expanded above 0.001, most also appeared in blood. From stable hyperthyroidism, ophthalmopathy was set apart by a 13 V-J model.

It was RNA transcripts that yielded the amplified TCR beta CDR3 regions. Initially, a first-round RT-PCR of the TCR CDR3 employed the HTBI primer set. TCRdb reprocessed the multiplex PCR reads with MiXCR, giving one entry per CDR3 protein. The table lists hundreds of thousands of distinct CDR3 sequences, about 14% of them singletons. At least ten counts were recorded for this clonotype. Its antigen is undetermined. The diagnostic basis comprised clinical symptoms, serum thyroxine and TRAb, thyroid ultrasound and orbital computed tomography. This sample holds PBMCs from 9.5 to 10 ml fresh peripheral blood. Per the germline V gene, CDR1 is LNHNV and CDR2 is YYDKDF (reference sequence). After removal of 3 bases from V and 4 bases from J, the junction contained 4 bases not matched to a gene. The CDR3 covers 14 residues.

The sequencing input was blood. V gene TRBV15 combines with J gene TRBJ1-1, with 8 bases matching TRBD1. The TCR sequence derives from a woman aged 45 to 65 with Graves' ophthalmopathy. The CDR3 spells CATSRDRVGTEAFF. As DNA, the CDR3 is TGTGCCACCAGCAGGGACAGGGTGGGCACTGAAGCTTTCTTT.